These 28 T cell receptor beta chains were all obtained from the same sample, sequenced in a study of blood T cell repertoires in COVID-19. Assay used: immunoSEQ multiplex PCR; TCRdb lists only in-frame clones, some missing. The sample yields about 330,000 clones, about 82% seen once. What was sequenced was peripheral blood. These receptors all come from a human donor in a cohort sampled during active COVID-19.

The CDR3 sequence is CASSVGQGANVLTF. In nucleotides, the CDR3 is TGTGCCAGCAGCGTAGGCCAGGGGGCCAACGTCCTGACTTTC. This chain uses TRBV9 with TRBJ2-6; D not resolved. CDR3 length: 14 amino acids. Trimming took 0 bases from V and 4 from J, leaving 5 bases between them. Germline lookup yields CDR1 SGDLS and CDR2 YYNGEE.

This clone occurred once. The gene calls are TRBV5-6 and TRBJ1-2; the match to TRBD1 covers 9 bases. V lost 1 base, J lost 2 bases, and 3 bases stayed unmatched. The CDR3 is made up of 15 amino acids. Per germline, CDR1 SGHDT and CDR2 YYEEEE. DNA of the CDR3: TGTGCCAGCAGCTTGATAGACAGGGGGAACTATGGCTACACCTTC. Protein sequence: CASSLIDRGNYGYTF.

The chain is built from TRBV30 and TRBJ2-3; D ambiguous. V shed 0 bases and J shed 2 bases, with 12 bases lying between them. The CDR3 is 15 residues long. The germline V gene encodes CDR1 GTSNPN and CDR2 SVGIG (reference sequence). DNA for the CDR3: TGTGCCTGGAGTGTCCCAGAAGAATACACAGATACGCAGTATTTT. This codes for CAWSVPEEYTDTQYF.

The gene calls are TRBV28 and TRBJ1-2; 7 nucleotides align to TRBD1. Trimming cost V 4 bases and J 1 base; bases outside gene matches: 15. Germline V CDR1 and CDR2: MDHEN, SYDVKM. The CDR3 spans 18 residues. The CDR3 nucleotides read TGTGCCAGCAGTTCCGGACAGGACCAATTATCTAATAACTATGGCTACACCTTC. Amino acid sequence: CASSSGQDQLSNNYGYTF.

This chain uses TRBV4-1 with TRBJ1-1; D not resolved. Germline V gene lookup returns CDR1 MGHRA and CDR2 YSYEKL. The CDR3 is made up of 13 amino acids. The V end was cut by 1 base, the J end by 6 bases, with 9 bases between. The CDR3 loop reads CASSQVSLPEAFF. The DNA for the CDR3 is TGCGCCAGCAGCCAAGTCTCCCTCCCTGAAGCTTTCTTT.

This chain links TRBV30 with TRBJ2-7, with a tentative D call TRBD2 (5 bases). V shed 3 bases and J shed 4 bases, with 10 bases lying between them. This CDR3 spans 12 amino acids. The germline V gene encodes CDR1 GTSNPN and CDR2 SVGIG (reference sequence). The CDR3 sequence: CAWSPLGYEQYF. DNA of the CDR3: TGTGCCTGGAGCCCACTAGGGTACGAGCAGTACTTC.

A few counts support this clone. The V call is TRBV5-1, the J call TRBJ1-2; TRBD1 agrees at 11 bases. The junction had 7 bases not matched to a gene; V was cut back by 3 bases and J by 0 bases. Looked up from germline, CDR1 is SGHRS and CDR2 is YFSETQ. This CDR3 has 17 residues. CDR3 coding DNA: TGCGCCAGCAGCTCCTCCGGGACAGGGGGTTCTAACTATGGCTACACCTTC. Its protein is CASSSSGTGGSNYGYTF.

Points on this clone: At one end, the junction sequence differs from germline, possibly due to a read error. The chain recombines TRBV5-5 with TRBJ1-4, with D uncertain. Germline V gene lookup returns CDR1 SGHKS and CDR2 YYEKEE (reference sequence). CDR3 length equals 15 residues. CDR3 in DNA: TGTGCCAGCAGCTCTCCCGGGAGACCTAAAGAAAAACTGTTTTTT. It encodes CASSSPGRPKEKLFF.

CDR3 sequence (DNA): TGTGCCAGTACCCCCAGGGGCCGGTTGAACACTGAAGCTTTCTTT. It is translated as CASTPRGRLNTEAFF. The rearrangement uses TRBV19 and TRBJ1-1; D is possibly TRBD1 (6 bases). V was cut by 7 bases and J by 0 bases, with 15 bases left in between. Germline V gene data show CDR1 as LNHDA and CDR2 as SQIVND (reference sequence). The CDR3 has 15 amino acids.

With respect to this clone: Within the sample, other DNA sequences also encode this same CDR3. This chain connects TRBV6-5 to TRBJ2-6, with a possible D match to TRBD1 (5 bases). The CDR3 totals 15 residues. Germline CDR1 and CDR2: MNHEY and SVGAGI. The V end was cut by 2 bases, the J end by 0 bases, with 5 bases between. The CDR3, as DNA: TGTGCCAGCAGTTACCAGGGCTCTGGGGCCAACGTCCTGACTTTC. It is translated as CASSYQGSGANVLTF.

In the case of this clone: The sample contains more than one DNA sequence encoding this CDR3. CDR3 DNA: TGTGCCACCAGTGATCCTAGCGGGGGAACATACAATGAGCAGTTCTTC. It translates to CATSDPSGGTYNEQFF. This chain connects TRBV24-1 to TRBJ2-1; 10 bases are a match to TRBD2. V lost 3 bases and J lost 4; bases outside the gene matches: 5. In germline, CDR1 is KGHDR, CDR2 SFDVKD. The CDR3 has 16 residues.

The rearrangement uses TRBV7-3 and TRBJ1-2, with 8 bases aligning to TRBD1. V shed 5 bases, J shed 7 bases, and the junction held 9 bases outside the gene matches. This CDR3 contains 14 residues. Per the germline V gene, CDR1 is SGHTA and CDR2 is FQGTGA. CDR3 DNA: TGTGCCAGCAGCCTAAATCCAGGGGGCGGTGGCTACACCTTC. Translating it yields CASSLNPGGGGYTF.

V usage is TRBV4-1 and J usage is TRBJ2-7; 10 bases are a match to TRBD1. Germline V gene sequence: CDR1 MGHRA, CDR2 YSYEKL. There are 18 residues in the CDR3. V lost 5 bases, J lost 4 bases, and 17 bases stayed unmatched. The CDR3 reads CASSVVIATGGQGYEQYF. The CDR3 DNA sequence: TGCGCCAGCAGCGTTGTCATCGCCACCGGGGGACAGGGGTACGAGCAGTACTTC.

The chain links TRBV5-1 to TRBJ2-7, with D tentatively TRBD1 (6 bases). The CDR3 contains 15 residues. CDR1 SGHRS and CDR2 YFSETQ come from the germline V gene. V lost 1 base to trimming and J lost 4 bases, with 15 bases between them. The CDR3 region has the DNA TGCGCCAGCAGCTTGAATACAGGGTTGTGGTACGAGCAGTACTTC. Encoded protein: CASSLNTGLWYEQYF.

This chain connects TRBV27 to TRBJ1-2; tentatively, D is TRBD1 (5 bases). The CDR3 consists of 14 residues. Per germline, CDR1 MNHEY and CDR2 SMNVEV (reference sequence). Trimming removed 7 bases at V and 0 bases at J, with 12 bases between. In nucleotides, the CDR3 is TGTGCCAGCAAGGCGGGGCGCACTAACTATGGCTACACCTTC. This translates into CASKAGRTNYGYTF.

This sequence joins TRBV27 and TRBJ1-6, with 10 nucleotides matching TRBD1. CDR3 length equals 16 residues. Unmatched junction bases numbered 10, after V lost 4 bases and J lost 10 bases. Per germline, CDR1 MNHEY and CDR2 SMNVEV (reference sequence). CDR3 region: CASSSMTGGFVSPLHF. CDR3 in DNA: TGTGCCAGCAGTTCCATGACAGGGGGCTTCGTATCACCCCTCCACTTT.

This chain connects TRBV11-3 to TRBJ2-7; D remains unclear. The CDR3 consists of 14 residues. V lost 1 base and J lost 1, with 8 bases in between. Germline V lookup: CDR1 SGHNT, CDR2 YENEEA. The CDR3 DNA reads TGTGCCAGCAGCTTAGGAGGCAAATCCTACGAGCAGTACTTC. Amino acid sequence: CASSLGGKSYEQYF.

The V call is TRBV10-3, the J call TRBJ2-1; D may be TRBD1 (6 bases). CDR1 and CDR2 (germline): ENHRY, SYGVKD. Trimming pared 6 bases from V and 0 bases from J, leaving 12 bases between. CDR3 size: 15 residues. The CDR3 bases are TGTGCCATCAGCCCCCGGGACACCTCCTACAATGAGCAGTTCTTC. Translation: CAISPRDTSYNEQFF.

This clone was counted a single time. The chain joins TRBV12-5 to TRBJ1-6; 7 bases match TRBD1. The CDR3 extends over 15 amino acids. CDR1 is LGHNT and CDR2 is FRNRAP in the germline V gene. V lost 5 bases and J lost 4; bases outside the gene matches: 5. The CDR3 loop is CASGPPGQYNSPLHF. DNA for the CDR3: TGTGCTAGTGGTCCGCCGGGACAGTATAATTCACCCCTCCACTTT. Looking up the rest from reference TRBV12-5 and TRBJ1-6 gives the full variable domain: DARVTQTPRHKVTEMGQEVTMRCQPILGHNTVFWYRQTMMQGLELLAYFRNRAPLDDSGMPKDRFSAEMPDATLATLKIQPSEPRDSAVYFCASGPPGQYNSPLHFGNGTRLTVT.

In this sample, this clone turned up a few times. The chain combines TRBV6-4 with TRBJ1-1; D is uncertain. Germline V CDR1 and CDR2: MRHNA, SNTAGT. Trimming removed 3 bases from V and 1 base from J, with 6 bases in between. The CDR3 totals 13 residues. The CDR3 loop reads CASSETPNTEAFF. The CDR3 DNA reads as TGTGCCAGCAGTGAGACACCGAACACTGAAGCTTTCTTT.

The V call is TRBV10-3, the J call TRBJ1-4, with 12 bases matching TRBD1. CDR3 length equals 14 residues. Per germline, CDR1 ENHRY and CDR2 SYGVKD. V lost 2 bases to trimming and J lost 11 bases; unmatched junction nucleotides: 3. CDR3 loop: CAISEAGQGAKLFF. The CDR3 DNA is TGTGCCATCAGTGAGGCGGGACAGGGGGCTAAACTGTTTTTT.

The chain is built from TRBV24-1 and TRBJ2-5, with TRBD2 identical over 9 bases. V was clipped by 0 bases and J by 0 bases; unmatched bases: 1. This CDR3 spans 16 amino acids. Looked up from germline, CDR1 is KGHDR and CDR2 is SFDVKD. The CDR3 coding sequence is TGTGCCACCAGTGATTTGGTAGCGGGGGACCAAGAGACCCAGTACTTC. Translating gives CATSDLVAGDQETQYF.

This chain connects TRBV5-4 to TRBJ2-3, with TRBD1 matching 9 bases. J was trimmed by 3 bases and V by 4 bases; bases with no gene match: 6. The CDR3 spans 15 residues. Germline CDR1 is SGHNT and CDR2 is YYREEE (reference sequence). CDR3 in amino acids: CASSAAGTGTDTQYF. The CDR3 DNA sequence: TGTGCCAGCAGCGCTGCCGGGACAGGGACAGATACGCAGTATTTT.

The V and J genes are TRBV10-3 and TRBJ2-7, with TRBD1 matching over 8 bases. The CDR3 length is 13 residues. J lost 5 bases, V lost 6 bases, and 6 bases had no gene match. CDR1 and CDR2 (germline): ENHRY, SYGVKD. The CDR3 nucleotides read TGTGCCATCAGGGGGACAGGCGAGGACGAGCAGTACTTC. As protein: CAIRGTGEDEQYF.

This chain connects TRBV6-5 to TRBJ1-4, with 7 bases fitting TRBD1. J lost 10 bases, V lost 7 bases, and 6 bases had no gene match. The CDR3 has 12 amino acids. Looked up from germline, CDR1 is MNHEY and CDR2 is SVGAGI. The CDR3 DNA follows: TGTGCCAGCAAAGACAGGGATGGAAAACTGTTTTTT. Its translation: CASKDRDGKLFF.

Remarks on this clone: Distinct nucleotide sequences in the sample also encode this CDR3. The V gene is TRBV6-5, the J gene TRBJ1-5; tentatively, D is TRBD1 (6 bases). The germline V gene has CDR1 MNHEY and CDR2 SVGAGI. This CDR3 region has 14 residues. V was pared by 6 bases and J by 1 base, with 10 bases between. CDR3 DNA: TGTGCCAGCAGAGGGGGGGGGAGCAATCAGCCCCAGCATTTT. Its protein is CASRGGGSNQPQHF.

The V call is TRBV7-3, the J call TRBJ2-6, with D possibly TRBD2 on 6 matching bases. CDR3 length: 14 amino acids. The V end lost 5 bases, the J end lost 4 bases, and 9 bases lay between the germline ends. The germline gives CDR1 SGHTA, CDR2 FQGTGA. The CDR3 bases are TGTGCCAGCAGCCCCGGAGGGGGGGCCAACGTCCTGACTTTC. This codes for CASSPGGGANVLTF. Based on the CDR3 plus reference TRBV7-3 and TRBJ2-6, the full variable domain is GAGVSQTPSNKVTEKGKYVELRCDPISGHTALYWYRQSLGQGPEFLIYFQGTGAADDSGLPNDRFFAVRPEGSVSTLKIQRTERGDSAVYLCASSPGGGANVLTFGAGSRLTVL.

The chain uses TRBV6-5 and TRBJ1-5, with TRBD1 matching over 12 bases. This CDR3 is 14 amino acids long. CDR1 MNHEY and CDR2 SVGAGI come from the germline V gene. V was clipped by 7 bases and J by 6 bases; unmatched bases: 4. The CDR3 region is CASTRDRGPQPQHF. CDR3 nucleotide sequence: TGTGCCAGCACCCGGGACAGGGGGCCTCAGCCCCAGCATTTT.